The rows below give T cell receptor beta chains drawn from one sample of a study of T cell responses to AZD1222 COVID-19 vaccine. Profiled with immunoSEQ multiplex PCR; TCRdb holds only in-frame clones, not every one. The sample shows 95,000 or so clones, more than 85% of them seen only once. The specimen was peripheral blood, collected 28 days after the second AZD1222 dose. These receptors originate from an adult who received the AZD1222 COVID-19 vaccine. CDR3s include the opening cysteine and the closing phenylalanine or tryptophan. D genes are given only for firm matches. Size is stated for part of the rows, as once, few or many counts, or as a class when the clone is expanded.

cdr3_length,j_call,clone_size,v_call,d_call,cdr3_nt,cdr3_aa
13,TRBJ2-7,-,TRBV29-1,TRBD1,TGCAGCGCCGCCGGGACAGGGTCCTACGAGCAGTACTTC,CSAAGTGSYEQYF
14,TRBJ1-1,-,TRBV6-6,-,TGTGCCAGCAGTTACTCGAGGTTGAACACTGAAGCTTTCTTT,CASSYSRLNTEAFF
16,TRBJ1-4,-,TRBV2,-,TGTGCCAGCAGTGAAGCCGGACCGGGACCTCCCGAAAAACTGTTTTTT,CASSEAGPGPPEKLFF
17,TRBJ2-1,-,TRBV29-1,-,TGCAGCGTTTCCCAGCTAAGCGGAGCGAGCTCCTACAATGAGCAGTTCTTC,CSVSQLSGASSYNEQFF
15,TRBJ1-5,once,TRBV6-1,-,TGTGCCAGCAGTGAAGCCGGGGGAAACAATCAGCCCCAGCATTTT,CASSEAGGNNQPQHF
16,TRBJ1-1,once,TRBV7-9,TRBD1,TGTGCCAGCAGCCACCTTCAGTCCACAGGGGGTACTGAAGCTTTCTTT,CASSHLQSTGGTEAFF
12,TRBJ2-2,-,TRBV29-1,-,TGCAGCGTCGGACACGGCACCGGGGAGCTGTTTTTT,CSVGHGTGELFF
14,TRBJ1-5,-,TRBV19,-,TGTGCCAGTAGTATTAAGGGGGGCGAACAGCCCCAGCATTTT,CASSIKGGEQPQHF
13,TRBJ1-5,-,TRBV28,-,TGTGCCAGCAGTTTAAGCTACGGTCAGCCCCAGCATTTT,CASSLSYGQPQHF
13,TRBJ1-3,-,TRBV15,-,TGTGCCACCAGCAGAGATCGGTTAGACACCATATATTTT,CATSRDRLDTIYF
14,TRBJ1-1,-,TRBV18,-,TGTGCCAGCTCACCCGGAGACTATCACACTGAAGCTTTCTTT,CASSPGDYHTEAFF
15,TRBJ1-5,-,TRBV7-8,TRBD1,TGTGCCAGCAGCTTAGAACAGGGGAGCAATCAGCCCCAGCATTTT,CASSLEQGSNQPQHF
12,TRBJ1-5,-,TRBV28,-,TGTGCCAGCAGTTCCCGACCACAGCCCCAGCATTTT,CASSSRPQPQHF
12,TRBJ2-7,-,TRBV6-6,-,TGTGCCAGCAGTACAGGGAACTACGAGCAGTACTTC,CASSTGNYEQYF
14,TRBJ1-5,-,TRBV24-1,-,TGTGCCACCAGTGACCCGGACGCGAATCAGCCCCAGCATTTT,CATSDPDANQPQHF
13,TRBJ1-1,-,TRBV19,TRBD1,TGTGCCAGTGGGGACAGGGTCCGCACTGAAGCTTTCTTT,CASGDRVRTEAFF
12,TRBJ1-1,-,TRBV11-2,-,TGTGCCAGCAGCCCCCTGGCCCCTGAAGCTTTCTTT,CASSPLAPEAFF
14,TRBJ2-1,-,TRBV5-1,TRBD2,TGCGCCAGCAGCTTGAGCGGGGGGTACAATGAGCAGTTCTTC,CASSLSGGYNEQFF
16,TRBJ2-2,few,TRBV7-3,TRBD2,TGTGCCAGCAACTGGAGCGGGAAACTAAACACCGGGGAGCTGTTTTTT,CASNWSGKLNTGELFF
15,TRBJ2-2,-,TRBV27,-,TGTGCCAGCAGCCGCCGGACCAGAGGTTCAGGGGAGCTGTTTTTT,CASSRRTRGSGELFF
16,TRBJ2-2,-,TRBV11-3,TRBD2,TGTGCCAGCAGCTTAGATGGCGGGAGGGGCACCGGGGAGCTGTTTTTT,CASSLDGGRGTGELFF
14,TRBJ2-5,-,TRBV15,TRBD1,TGTGCCACCAGTCCGCGGACAGGGCATGAGACCCAGTACTTC,CATSPRTGHETQYF
16,TRBJ1-1,-,TRBV9,TRBD1,TGTGCCAGCAGCGGACTGGGGACAGCTAGGAACACTGAAGCTTTCTTT,CASSGLGTARNTEAFF
16,TRBJ1-1,few,TRBV19,TRBD1,TGTGCCAGTAGTATAAGTCCCGGGACAGGGAACACTGAAGCTTTCTTT,CASSISPGTGNTEAFF